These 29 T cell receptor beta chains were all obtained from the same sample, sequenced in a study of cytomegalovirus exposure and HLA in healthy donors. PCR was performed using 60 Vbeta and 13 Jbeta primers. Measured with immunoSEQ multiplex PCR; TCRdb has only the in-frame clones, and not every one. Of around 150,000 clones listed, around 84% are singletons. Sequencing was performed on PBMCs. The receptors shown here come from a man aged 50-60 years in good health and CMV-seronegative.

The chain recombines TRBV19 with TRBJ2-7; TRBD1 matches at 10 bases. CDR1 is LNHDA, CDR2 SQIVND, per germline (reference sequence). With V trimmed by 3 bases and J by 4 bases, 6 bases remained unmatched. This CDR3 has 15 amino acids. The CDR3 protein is CASSMRPGQGYEQYF. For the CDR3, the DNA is TGTGCCAGTAGTATGCGACCGGGACAGGGGTACGAGCAGTACTTC.

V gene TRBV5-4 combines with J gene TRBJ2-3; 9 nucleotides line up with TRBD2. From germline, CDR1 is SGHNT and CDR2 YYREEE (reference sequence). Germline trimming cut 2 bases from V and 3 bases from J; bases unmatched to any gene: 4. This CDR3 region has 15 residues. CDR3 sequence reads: CASSFSSGGTDTQYF. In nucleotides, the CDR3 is TGTGCCAGCAGCTTTTCAAGCGGGGGGACAGATACGCAGTATTTT.

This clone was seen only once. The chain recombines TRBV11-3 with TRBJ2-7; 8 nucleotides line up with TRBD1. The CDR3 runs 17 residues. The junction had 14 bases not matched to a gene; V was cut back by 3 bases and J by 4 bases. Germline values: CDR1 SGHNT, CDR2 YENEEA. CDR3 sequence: CASSFRTGTILSYEQYF. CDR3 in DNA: TGTGCCAGCAGCTTTAGGACAGGGACAATATTATCTTACGAGCAGTACTTC. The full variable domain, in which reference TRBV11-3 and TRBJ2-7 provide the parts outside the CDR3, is EAGVVQSPRYKIIEKKQPVAFWCNPISGHNTLYWYLQNLGQGPELLIRYENEEAVDDSQLPKDRFSAERLKGVDSTLKIQPAELGDSAVYLCASSFRTGTILSYEQYFGPGTRLTVT.

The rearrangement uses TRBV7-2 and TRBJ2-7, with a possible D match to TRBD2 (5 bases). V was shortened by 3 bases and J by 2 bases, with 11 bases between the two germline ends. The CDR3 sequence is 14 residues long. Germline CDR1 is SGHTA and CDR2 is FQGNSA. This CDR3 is CASSFWTSTYEQYF. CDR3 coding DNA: TGTGCCAGCAGCTTTTGGACTTCCACCTACGAGCAGTACTTC.

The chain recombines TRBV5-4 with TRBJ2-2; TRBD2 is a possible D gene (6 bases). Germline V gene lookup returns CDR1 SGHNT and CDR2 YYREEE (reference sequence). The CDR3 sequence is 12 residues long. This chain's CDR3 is CVGAGVTGELFF. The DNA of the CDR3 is TGTGTCGGAGCGGGTGTTACCGGGGAGCTGTTTTTT.

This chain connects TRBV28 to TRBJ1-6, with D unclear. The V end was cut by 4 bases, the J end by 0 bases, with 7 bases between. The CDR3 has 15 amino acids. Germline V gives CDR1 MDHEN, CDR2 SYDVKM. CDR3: CASSWGVSYNSPLHF. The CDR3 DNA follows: TGTGCCAGCAGTTGGGGAGTCTCCTATAATTCACCCCTCCACTTT.

CDR3 nucleotides: TGCGCCAGCAGCCAAGACCAAGGGGTAGTCACTGAAGCTTTCTTT. Its translation is CASSQDQGVVTEAFF. V and J are TRBV4-1 and TRBJ1-1, with D possibly being TRBD1 (5 bases). CDR1 and CDR2 from the germline V gene are MGHRA and YSYEKL. With 0 bases removed from V and 4 bases from J, the gap between germline ends came to 12 bases. This CDR3 contains 15 residues.

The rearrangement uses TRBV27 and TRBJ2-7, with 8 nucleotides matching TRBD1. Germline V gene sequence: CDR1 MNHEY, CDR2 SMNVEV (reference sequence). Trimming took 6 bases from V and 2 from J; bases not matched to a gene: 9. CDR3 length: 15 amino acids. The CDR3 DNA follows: TGTGCCAGCAGCCCCGAGCTGGGACAGGCCTACGAGCAGTACTTC. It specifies CASSPELGQAYEQYF.

As DNA, the CDR3 is TGTGCCAGCAGCTTGGTGGGACAGGGGACAAACCAAGAGACCCAGTACTTC. Its translation is CASSLVGQGTNQETQYF. This chain connects TRBV5-4 to TRBJ2-5, with TRBD1 matching over 10 bases. The CDR3 has 17 residues. Looked up from germline, CDR1 is SGHNT and CDR2 is YYREEE (reference sequence). V was clipped by 0 bases and J by 0 bases; unmatched bases: 5.

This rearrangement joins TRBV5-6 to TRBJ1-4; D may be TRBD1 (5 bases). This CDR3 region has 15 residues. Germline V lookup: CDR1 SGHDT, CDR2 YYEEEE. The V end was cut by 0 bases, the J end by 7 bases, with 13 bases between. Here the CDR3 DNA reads TGTGCCAGCAGCTTGGCCTTTGGGGGGGGTGAAAAACTGTTTTTT. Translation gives CASSLAFGGGEKLFF. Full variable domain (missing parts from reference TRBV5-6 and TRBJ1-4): DAGVTQSPTHLIKTRGQQVTLRCSPKSGHDTVSWYQQALGQGPQFIFQYYEEEERQRGNFPDRFSGHQFPNYSSELNVNALLLGDSALYLCASSLAFGGGEKLFFGSGTQLSVL.

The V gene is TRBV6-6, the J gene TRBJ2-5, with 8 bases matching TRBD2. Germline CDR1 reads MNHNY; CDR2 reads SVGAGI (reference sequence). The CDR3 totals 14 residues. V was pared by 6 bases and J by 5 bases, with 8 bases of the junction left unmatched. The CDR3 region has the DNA TGTGCCAGCAGGTCGAGCGGGAGCGGTGAGACCCAGTACTTC. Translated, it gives CASRSSGSGETQYF.

CDR3 nucleotide sequence: TGCGCCAGCAGCTTGGGAGGACTAGCGGCTCACGAGCAGTACTTC. This codes for CASSLGGLAAHEQYF. J is TRBJ2-7 and V is TRBV5-1, with 10 bases fitting TRBD2. After removal of 0 bases from V and 5 bases from J, the junction contained 5 bases not matched to a gene. The CDR3 has 15 residues. CDR1 is SGHRS and CDR2 is YFSETQ in the germline V gene.

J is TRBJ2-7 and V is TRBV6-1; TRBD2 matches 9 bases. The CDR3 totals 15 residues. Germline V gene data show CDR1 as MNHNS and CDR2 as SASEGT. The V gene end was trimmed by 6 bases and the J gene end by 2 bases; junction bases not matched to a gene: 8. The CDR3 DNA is TGTGCCAGCAGCGCCAGGACTAGCGCCACCTACGAGCAGTACTTC. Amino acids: CASSARTSATYEQYF.

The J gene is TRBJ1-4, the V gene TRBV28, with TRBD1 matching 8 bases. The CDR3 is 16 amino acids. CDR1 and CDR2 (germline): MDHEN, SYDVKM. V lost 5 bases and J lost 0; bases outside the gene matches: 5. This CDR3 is CASSTQTGATNEKLFF. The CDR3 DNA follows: TGTGCCAGCAGTACCCAGACAGGGGCAACTAATGAAAAACTGTTTTTT.

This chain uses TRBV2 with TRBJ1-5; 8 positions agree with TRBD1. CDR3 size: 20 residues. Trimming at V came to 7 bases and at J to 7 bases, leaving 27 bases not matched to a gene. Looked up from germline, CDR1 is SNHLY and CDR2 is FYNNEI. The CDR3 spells CASNQNEDRVGPGGRQPQHF. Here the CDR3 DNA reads TGTGCCAGCAACCAAAACGAGGACAGGGTAGGCCCCGGCGGGCGACAGCCCCAGCATTTT. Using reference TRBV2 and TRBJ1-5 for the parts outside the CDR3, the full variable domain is EPEVTQTPSHQVTQMGQEVILRCVPISNHLYFYWYRQILGQKVEFLVSFYNNEISEKSEIFDDQFSVERPDGSNFTLKIRSTKLEDSAMYFCASNQNEDRVGPGGRQPQHFGDGTRLSIL.

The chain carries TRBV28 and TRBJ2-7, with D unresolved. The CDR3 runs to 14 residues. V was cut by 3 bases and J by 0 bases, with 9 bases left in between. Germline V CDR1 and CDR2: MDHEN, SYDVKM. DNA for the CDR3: TGTGCCAGCAGTTTTAGTCGTACCTCCTACGAGCAGTACTTC. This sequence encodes CASSFSRTSYEQYF.

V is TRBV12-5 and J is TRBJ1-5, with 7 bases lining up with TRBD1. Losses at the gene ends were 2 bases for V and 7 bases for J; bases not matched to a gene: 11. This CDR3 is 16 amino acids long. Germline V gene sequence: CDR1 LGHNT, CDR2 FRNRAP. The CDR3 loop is CASGLWGTVVSQPQHF. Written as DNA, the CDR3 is TGTGCTAGTGGTTTGTGGGGGACAGTAGTTTCCCAGCCCCAGCATTTT. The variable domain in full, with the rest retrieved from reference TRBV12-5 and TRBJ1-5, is DARVTQTPRHKVTEMGQEVTMRCQPILGHNTVFWYRQTMMQGLELLAYFRNRAPLDDSGMPKDRFSAEMPDATLATLKIQPSEPRDSAVYFCASGLWGTVVSQPQHFGDGTRLSIL.

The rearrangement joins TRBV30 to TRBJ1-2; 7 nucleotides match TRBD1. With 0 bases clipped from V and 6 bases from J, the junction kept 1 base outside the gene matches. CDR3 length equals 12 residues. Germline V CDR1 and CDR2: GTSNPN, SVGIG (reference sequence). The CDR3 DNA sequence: TGTGCCTGGAGTGTACAGGGGCATGGCTACACCTTC. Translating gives CAWSVQGHGYTF.

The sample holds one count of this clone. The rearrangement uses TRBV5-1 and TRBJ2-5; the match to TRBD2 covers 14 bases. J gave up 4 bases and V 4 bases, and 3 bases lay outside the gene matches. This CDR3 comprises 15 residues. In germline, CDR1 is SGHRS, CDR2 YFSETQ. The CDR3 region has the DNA TGCGCCAGCAGCCCCGGACTAGCGGGGGGAGAGACCCAGTACTTC. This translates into CASSPGLAGGETQYF.

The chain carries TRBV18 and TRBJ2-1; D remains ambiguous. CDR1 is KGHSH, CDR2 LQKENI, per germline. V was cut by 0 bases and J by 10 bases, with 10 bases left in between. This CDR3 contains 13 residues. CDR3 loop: CASSPPESEEQFF. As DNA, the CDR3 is TGTGCCAGCTCACCACCGGAGTCAGAGGAGCAGTTCTTC.

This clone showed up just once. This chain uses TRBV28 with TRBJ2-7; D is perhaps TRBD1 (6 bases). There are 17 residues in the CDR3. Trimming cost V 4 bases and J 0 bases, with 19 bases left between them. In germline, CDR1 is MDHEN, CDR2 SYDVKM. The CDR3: CASSYEGTGRYSYEQYF. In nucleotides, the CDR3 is TGTGCCAGCAGTTACGAGGGCACAGGGCGTTACTCCTACGAGCAGTACTTC. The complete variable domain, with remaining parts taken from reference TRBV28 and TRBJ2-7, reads DVKVTQSSRYLVKRTGEKVFLECVQDMDHENMFWYRQDPGLGLRLIYFSYDVKMKEKGDIPEGYSVSREKKERFSLILESASTNQTSMYLCASSYEGTGRYSYEQYFGPGTRLTVT.

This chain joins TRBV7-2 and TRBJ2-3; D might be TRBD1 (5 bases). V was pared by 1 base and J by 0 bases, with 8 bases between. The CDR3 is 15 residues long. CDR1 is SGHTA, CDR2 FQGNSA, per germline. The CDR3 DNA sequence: TGTGCCAGCAGCTTAGGGACATTCAGCACAGATACGCAGTATTTT. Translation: CASSLGTFSTDTQYF.

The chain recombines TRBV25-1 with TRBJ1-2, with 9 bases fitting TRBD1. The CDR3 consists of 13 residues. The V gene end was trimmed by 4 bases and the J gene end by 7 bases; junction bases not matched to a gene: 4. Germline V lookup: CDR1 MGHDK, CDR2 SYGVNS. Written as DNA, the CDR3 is TGTGCCAGCAGTGGACAGGGGGGTGGTGGCTACACCTTC. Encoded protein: CASSGQGGGGYTF.

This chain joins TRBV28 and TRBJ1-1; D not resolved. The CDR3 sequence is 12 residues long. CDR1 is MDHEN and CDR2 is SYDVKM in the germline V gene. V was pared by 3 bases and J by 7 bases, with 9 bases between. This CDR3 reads CASSFREGEAFF. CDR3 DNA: TGTGCCAGCAGTTTTCGCGAGGGTGAAGCTTTCTTT.

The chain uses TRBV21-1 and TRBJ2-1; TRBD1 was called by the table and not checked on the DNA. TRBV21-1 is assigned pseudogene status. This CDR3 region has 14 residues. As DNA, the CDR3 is TGTGCCAGCAGCAATCAGGGGTTTAGTAATGAGCAGTTCTTC. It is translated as CASSNQGFSNEQFF.

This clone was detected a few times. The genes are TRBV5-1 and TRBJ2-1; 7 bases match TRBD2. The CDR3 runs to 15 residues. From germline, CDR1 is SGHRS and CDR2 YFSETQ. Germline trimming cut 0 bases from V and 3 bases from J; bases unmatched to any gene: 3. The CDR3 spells CASSLGGTIYNEQFF. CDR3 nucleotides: TGCGCCAGCAGCTTGGGGGGGACTATCTACAATGAGCAGTTCTTC.

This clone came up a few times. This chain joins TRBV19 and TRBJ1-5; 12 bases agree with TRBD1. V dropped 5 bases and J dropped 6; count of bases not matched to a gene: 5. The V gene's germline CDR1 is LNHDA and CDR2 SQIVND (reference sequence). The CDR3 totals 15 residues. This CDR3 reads CASSAGTGGSQPQHF. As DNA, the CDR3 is TGTGCCAGTAGTGCCGGGACAGGGGGCAGTCAGCCCCAGCATTTT.

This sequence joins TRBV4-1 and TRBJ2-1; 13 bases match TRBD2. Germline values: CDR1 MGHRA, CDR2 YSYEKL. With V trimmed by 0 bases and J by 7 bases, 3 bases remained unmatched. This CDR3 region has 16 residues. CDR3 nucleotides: TGCGCCAGCAGCCAAGAACTAGCGGGGGGGCCAAATGAGCAGTTCTTC. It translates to CASSQELAGGPNEQFF.

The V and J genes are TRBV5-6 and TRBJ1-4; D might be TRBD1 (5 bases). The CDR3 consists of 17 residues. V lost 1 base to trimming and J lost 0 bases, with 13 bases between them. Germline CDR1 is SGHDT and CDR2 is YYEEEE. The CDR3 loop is CASSLRTSGATNEKLFF. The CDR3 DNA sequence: TGTGCCAGCAGCTTGAGAACATCGGGGGCAACTAATGAAAAACTGTTTTTT.